This is a list of T cell receptor beta chains from one sample in a study of cytomegalovirus exposure and HLA in healthy donors. Assay used: immunoSEQ multiplex PCR; TCRdb lists only in-frame clones, some missing. The sample shows some 130,000 clones, and 1.5% to 1.7% sits with its ten largest clones. The sample consisted of PBMCs. The receptors come from a woman aged 40-49 years in good health and CMV-seronegative. The CDR3 runs from the conserved cysteine through the conserved F or W. The order of the fields is D gene, J gene, V gene, CDR3 length, CDR3 protein, CDR3 DNA. D genes are given only for firm matches.

TRBD1 TRBJ2-5 TRBV7-3 15 CASSSTGLYQETQYF TGTGCCAGCAGCTCGACAGGGCTGTACCAAGAGACCCAGTACTTC
NA TRBJ1-2 TRBV29-1 12 CSVSRANYGYTF TGCAGCGTGTCCAGGGCCAACTATGGCTACACCTTC
TRBD1 TRBJ1-4 TRBV7-8 16 CASSSRPTGGTEKLFF TGTGCCAGCAGCTCCCGGCCGACAGGGGGCACTGAAAAACTGTTTTTT
TRBD1 TRBJ1-2 TRBV28 14 CASSEDRGYYGYTF TGTGCCAGCAGTGAGGACAGGGGCTACTATGGCTACACCTTC
NA TRBJ1-2 TRBV12-5 19 CASGLYPAGGRGGDYGYTF TGTGCTAGTGGTTTGTACCCCGCCGGCGGGCGGGGAGGAGACTATGGCTACACCTTC
NA TRBJ1-5 TRBV5-5 13 CASSTHRDQPQHF TGTGCCAGCAGCACTCACAGGGATCAGCCCCAGCATTTT
TRBD2 TRBJ2-7 TRBV2 15 CASSYTGTSGGVQYF TGTGCCAGCAGTTACACCGGGACTAGCGGGGGAGTCCAGTACTTC
NA TRBJ1-2 TRBV28 14 CASSLSLGDYGYTF TGTGCCAGCAGTTTATCTTTAGGGGACTATGGCTACACCTTC
TRBD2 TRBJ2-1 TRBV7-2 15 CASSLGGSGGPFQFF TGTGCCAGCAGCTTAGGTGGTAGCGGGGGGCCCTTCCAGTTCTTC
TRBD1 TRBJ1-5 TRBV5-5 17 CASSQGQGIYSNQPQHF TGTGCCAGCAGCCAGGGACAGGGGATATACAGCAATCAGCCCCAGCATTTT
NA TRBJ1-1 TRBV9 17 CASSAPGGDIMNTEAFF TGTGCCAGCAGCGCCCCCGGGGGGGACATAATGAACACTGAAGCTTTCTTT
NA TRBJ1-4 TRBV5-4 14 CASSLVGADEKLFF TGTGCCAGCAGCTTGGTTGGGGCGGACGAAAAACTGTTTTTT
NA TRBJ2-2 TRBV11-2 16 CASSLETGANTGELFF TGTGCCAGCAGCCTCGAGACGGGGGCGAACACCGGGGAGCTGTTTTTT
NA TRBJ1-2 TRBV5-1 12 CASSPSGDGYTF TGCGCCAGCAGCCCGTCGGGTGATGGCTACACCTTC
TRBD1 TRBJ2-5 TRBV9 14 CASSPGQGAETQYF TGTGCCAGCAGCCCAGGACAGGGGGCGGAGACCCAGTACTTC
NA TRBJ1-2 TRBV7-2 17 CASSFTPLRGGGYGYTF TGTGCCAGCAGCTTCACGCCCTTAAGAGGGGGGGGGTATGGCTACACCTTC
NA TRBJ1-2 TRBV6-5 14 CASSRRGLYYGYTF TGTGCCAGCAGTAGGCGAGGCCTATACTATGGCTACACCTTC
TRBD1 TRBJ1-2 TRBV7-3 14 CASSPTGTGYGYTF TGTGCCAGCAGCCCCACCGGGACAGGCTATGGCTACACCTTC
NA TRBJ1-3 TRBV11-2 16 CASSLDLDSSGNTIYF TGTGCCAGCAGCTTAGACTTAGACAGCTCTGGAAACACCATATATTTT
NA TRBJ1-2 TRBV4-3 16 CASSQDGGAYNYGYTF TGCGCCAGCAGCCAAGATGGAGGGGCTTACAACTATGGCTACACCTTC
NA TRBJ1-1 TRBV19 12 CASREWRAEAFF TGTGCCAGTAGGGAGTGGAGGGCTGAAGCTTTCTTT
TRBD2 TRBJ2-3 TRBV6-1 15 CASHRTSDNLGTQYF TGTGCCAGCCACCGGACTAGCGATAACCTAGGTACGCAGTATTTT
TRBD1 TRBJ1-1 TRBV27 14 CASTQGAGNTEAFF TGTGCCAGCACCCAGGGGGCTGGGAACACTGAAGCTTTCTTT
TRBD2 TRBJ2-1 TRBV7-2 16 CASSLAAAGGYNEQFF TGTGCCAGCAGCTTAGCGGCAGCGGGGGGTTACAATGAGCAGTTCTTC
NA TRBJ1-6 TRBV11-2 18 CASSHMTVKISYNSPLHF TGTGCCAGCAGCCATATGACAGTCAAAATCTCCTATAATTCACCCCTCCACTTT
TRBD1 TRBJ2-1 TRBV7-3 17 CASRPGTGTASYNEQFF TGTGCCAGCAGGCCAGGAACCGGGACAGCATCCTACAATGAGCAGTTCTTC
TRBD1 TRBJ1-1 TRBV27 14 CASREGQMNTEAFF TGTGCCAGCAGGGAGGGACAGATGAACACTGAAGCTTTCTTT
NA TRBJ1-2 TRBV11-1 15 CASSPEVATAYGYTF TGTGCCAGCAGCCCAGAGGTGGCAACCGCGTATGGCTACACCTTC
TRBD1 TRBJ1-2 TRBV27 16 CASSLEGTGTVYGYTF TGTGCCAGCAGTTTAGAAGGGACAGGGACGGTTTATGGCTACACCTTC
NA TRBJ1-5 TRBV2 15 CASSVGGSSNQPQHF TGTGCCAGCAGTGTTGGTGGCTCTAGCAATCAGCCCCAGCATTTT
NA TRBJ1-5 TRBV28 14 CASGPLQGNQPQHF TGTGCCAGCGGACCTTTACAGGGAAATCAGCCCCAGCATTTT
NA TRBJ2-3 TRBV9 14 CASSFRTDTDTQYF TGTGCCAGCAGCTTTCGGACAGACACAGATACGCAGTATTTT
TRBD1 TRBJ1-6 TRBV28 14 CASRETGLNSPLHF TGTGCCAGCAGGGAGACAGGGCTGAATTCACCCCTCCACTTT
NA TRBJ1-1 TRBV19 14 CASSIVPGSTEAFF TGTGCCAGTAGTATAGTGCCGGGGTCCACTGAAGCTTTCTTT
NA TRBJ2-4 TRBV27 14 CASSSGMGKNIQYF TGTGCCAGCAGCTCGGGGATGGGGAAAAACATTCAGTACTTC
NA TRBJ1-2 TRBV2 11 CASSEARGYTF TGTGCCAGCAGTGAAGCGAGGGGCTACACCTTC
TRBD1 TRBJ1-2 TRBV18 12 CASSTGGYGYTF TGTGCCAGCTCAACAGGGGGCTATGGCTACACCTTC
TRBD1 TRBJ2-7 TRBV7-8 15 CASSLGQGFYYEQYF TGTGCCAGCAGCTTAGGACAGGGTTTCTACTACGAGCAGTACTTC
TRBD2 TRBJ2-5 TRBV18 13 CASSPGLAETQYF TGTGCCAGCTCACCTGGACTAGCGGAGACCCAGTACTTC
NA TRBJ2-1 TRBV7-8 13 CASSSDRDNEQFF TGTGCCAGCAGCTCAGACAGAGACAATGAGCAGTTCTTC
TRBD1 TRBJ1-1 TRBV19 16 CASSGRTGGPYTEAFF TGTGCCAGTAGTGGTCGGACAGGGGGCCCCTACACTGAAGCTTTCTTT
TRBD2 TRBJ2-3 TRBV4-2 17 CASSLSGLAGLGDTQYF TGTGCCAGCAGCCTGTCCGGACTAGCGGGTTTGGGAGATACGCAGTATTTT
NA TRBJ1-2 TRBV19 13 CASSLTREDGYTF TGTGCCAGTAGTCTTACACGGGAGGATGGCTACACCTTC